What follows is one TCR beta chain and its context. These data come from a study of blood T cell repertoires in COVID-19. As for the study in general: Nucleic acid was either cDNA or gDNA, and it came from T cells, B-cell-depleted T cells, or PBMCs.

In the authors' workflow: Reference gene primer amplification yielded estimated nucleated cell counts. The table came from immunoSEQ multiplex PCR; TCRdb's copy has only in-frame clones and leaves some out. The DNA was the basis for D and trimming; V, J and clone size are from that table. The sample lists roughly 100,000 clones, more than 80% occurring once. In germline, CDR1 is MNHEY, CDR2 SVGEGT. This CDR3 region has 16 residues. V lost 5 bases, J lost 10 bases, and 12 bases stayed unmatched. The sequence came from a human donor in a cohort sampled during active COVID-19. Sequences were obtained from peripheral blood. The rearrangement uses TRBV6-2 or TRBV6-3 and TRBJ2-5; TRBD2 matches 14 bases. The CDR3 protein is CASSRGRGLAGADQYF. Written as DNA, the CDR3 is TGTGCCAGCAGTCGGGGTAGGGGACTAGCGGGGGCCGACCAGTACTTC.